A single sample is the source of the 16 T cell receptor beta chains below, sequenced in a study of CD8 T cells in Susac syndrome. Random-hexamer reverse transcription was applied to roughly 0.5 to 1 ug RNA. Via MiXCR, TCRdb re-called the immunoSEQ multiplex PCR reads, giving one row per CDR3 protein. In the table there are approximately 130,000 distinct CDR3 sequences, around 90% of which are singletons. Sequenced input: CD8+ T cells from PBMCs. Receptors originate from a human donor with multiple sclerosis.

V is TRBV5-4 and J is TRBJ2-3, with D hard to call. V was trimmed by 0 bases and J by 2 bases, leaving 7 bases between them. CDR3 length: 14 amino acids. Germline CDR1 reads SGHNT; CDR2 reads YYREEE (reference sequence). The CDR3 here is CASSLGDNTDTQYF. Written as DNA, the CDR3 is TGTGCCAGCAGCTTGGGAGACAACACAGATACGCAGTATTTT.

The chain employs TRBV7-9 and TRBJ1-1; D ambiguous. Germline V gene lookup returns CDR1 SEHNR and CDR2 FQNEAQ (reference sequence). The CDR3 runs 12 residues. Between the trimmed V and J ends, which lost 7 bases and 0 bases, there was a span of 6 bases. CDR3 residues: CASTIMNTEAFF. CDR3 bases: TGTGCCAGCACTATTATGAACACTGAAGCTTTCTTT.

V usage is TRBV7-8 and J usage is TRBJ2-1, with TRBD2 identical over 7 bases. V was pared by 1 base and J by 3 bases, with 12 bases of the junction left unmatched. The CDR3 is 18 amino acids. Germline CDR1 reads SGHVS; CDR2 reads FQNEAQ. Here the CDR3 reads CASSLEGSGLGGYNEQFF. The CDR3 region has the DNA TGTGCCAGCAGCTTAGAGGGATCTGGACTAGGAGGCTACAATGAGCAGTTCTTC.

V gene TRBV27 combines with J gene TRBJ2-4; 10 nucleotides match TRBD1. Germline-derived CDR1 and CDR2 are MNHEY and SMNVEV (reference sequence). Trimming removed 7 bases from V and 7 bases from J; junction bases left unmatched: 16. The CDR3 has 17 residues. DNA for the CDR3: TGTGCCAGCACCGGTGGGGGACAGGGGTTCTTAGGGAACATTCAGTACTTC. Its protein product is CASTGGGQGFLGNIQYF.

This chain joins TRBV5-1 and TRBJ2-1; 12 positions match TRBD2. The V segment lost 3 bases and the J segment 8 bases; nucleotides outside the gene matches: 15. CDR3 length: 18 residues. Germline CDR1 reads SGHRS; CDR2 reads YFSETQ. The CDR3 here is CASSSGLAGGESWDEQFF. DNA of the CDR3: TGCGCCAGCAGCTCGGGACTAGCGGGTGGGGAGAGTTGGGATGAGCAGTTCTTC.

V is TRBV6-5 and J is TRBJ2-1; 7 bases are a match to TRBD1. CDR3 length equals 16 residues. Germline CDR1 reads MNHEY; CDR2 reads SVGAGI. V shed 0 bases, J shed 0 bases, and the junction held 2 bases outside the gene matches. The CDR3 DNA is TGTGCCAGCAGTTACTCGGCAGGGGGCTCCTACAATGAGCAGTTCTTC. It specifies CASSYSAGGSYNEQFF.

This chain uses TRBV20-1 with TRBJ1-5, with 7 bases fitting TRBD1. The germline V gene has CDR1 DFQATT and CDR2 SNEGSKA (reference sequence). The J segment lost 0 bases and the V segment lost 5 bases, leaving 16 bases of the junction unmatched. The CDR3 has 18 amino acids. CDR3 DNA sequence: TGCAGTGCTCACGAAGACAGGGCCGGGCTATATAGCAATCAGCCCCAGCATTTT. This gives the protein CSAHEDRAGLYSNQPQHF.

CDR3 amino acids: CASSATAGDEQYF. CDR3 in DNA: TGTGCCAGCAGCGCGACAGCGGGAGACGAGCAGTACTTC. V and J are TRBV9 and TRBJ2-7; 8 bases fit TRBD2. Germline V gene sequence: CDR1 SGDLS, CDR2 YYNGEE. This CDR3 region has 13 residues. Trimming took 3 bases from V and 5 from J; bases not matched to a gene: 4.

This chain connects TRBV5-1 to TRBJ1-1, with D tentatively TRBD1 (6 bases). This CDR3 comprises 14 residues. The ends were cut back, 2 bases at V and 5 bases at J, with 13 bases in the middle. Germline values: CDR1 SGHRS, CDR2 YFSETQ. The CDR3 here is CASSLSGAATEAFF. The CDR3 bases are TGCGCCAGCAGCTTATCGGGGGCCGCGACTGAAGCTTTCTTT.

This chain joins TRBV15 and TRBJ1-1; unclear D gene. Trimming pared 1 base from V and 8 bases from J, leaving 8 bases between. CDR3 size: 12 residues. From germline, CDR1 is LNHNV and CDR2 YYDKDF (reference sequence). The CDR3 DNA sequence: TGTGCCACCAGCAGAGCCTCGGCGGAAGCTTTCTTT. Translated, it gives CATSRASAEAFF.

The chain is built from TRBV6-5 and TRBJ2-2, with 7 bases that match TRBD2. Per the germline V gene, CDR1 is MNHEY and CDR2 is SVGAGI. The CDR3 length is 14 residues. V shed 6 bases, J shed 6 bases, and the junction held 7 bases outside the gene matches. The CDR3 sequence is CASSIPGRAGELFF. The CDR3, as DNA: TGTGCCAGCAGCATTCCGGGGAGGGCCGGGGAGCTGTTTTTT.

DNA for the CDR3: TGTGCCAGTAGTACGTCGGGACTAGCGGGTTTCTACGAGCAGTACTTC. As protein: CASSTSGLAGFYEQYF. The chain recombines TRBV19 with TRBJ2-7, with TRBD2 matching 12 bases. Germline V gene data show CDR1 as LNHDA and CDR2 as SQIVND (reference sequence). This CDR3 is 16 amino acids long. V gave up 4 bases and J gave up 3 bases; unmatched junction bases: 7.

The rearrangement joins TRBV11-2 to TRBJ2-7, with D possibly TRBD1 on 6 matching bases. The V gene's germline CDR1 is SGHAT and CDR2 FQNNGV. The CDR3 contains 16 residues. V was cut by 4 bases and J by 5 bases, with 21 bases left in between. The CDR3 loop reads CASSSPPGHWSHEQYF. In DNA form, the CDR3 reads TGTGCCAGCAGCTCCCCCCCGGGACACTGGAGCCACGAGCAGTACTTC.

The CDR3 spells CASSLSGTPRGYTF. The CDR3 nucleotides are TGTGCCAGCAGTTTATCGGGGACCCCCCGGGGCTACACCTTC. The chain uses TRBV27 and TRBJ1-2; D is possibly TRBD1 (5 bases). CDR3 length: 14 amino acids. Germline V gene sequence: CDR1 MNHEY, CDR2 SMNVEV (reference sequence). V lost 0 bases and J 8 bases, leaving 13 bases between the germline ends.

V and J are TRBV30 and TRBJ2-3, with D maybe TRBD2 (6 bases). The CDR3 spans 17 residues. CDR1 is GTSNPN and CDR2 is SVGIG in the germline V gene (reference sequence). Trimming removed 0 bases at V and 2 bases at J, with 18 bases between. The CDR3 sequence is CAWSVLEGWGDTDTQYF. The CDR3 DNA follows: TGTGCCTGGAGTGTATTGGAGGGGTGGGGAGACACAGATACGCAGTATTTT. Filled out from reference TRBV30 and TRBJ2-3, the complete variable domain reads SQTIHQWPATLVQPVGSPLSLECTVEGTSNPNLYWYRQAAGRGLQLLFYSVGIGQISSEVPQNLSASRPQDRQFILSSKKLLLSDSGFYLCAWSVLEGWGDTDTQYFGPGTRLTVL.

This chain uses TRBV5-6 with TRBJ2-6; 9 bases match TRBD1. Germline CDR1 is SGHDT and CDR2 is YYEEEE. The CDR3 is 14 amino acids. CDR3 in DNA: TGTGCTGGGAACAGGGGGCCTGGGGCCAACGTCCTGACTTTC. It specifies CAGNRGPGANVLTF. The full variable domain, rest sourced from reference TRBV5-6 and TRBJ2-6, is DAGVTQSPTHLIKTRGQQVTLRCSPKSGHDTVSWYQQALGQGPQFIFQYYEEEERQRGNFPDRFSGHQFPNYSSELNVNALLLGDSALYLCAGNRGPGANVLTFGAGSRLTVL.